This T cell receptor beta chain appears in the sequencing data of a study of cytomegalovirus exposure and HLA in healthy donors. PCR employed 60 Vbeta and 13 Jbeta primers. Authors' analysis steps: A follow-up analysis tallied around 80 million unique TCR beta chains, roughly 11 million shared. Repertoires were generated with immunoSEQ multiplex PCR, while TCRdb's copy carries only in-frame clones and drops some. The V and J calls and the clone size are those of that table, but D and trimming were determined from the DNA. The repertoire holds some 130,000 clones, with around 77% as singletons. The study, taken as a whole, reports: Segments of the TCR beta V type were, in most cases, productive about 87% or about 30% of the time in an earlier analysis.

Notes on this clone: Its antigen remains unidentified.

Germline lookup yields CDR1 MNHEY and CDR2 SVGAGI. This CDR3 contains 14 residues. Trimming cost V 7 bases and J 0 bases, with 7 bases left between them. The chain recombines TRBV6-5 with TRBJ2-6; D remains ambiguous. The receptor comes from a man aged 45 to 65 in good health and CMV-seronegative. Sequences were obtained from PBMCs. The CDR3 coding sequence is TGTGCCAGCAAAAGAGGCTCTGGGGCCAACGTCCTGACTTTC. This encodes CASKRGSGANVLTF.